This T cell receptor beta chain is drawn from a study of cytomegalovirus exposure and HLA in healthy donors. Study-wide points: Beyond CMV serostatus, there was no information to go on about immune exposure. Under in vitro conditions, three CMV-associated chains were confirmed as specific for CMV antigens. Differences between HLA loci emerged in a later analysis of TCR association rates, with DRB1 most and HLA-C fewest.

This clone was recorded only once. The antigen remains unidentified. 60 Vbeta and 13 Jbeta primers were used in PCR. TCRdb's table, derived via immunoSEQ multiplex PCR, lists solely in-frame clones and lacks some. This sample has under 45,000 clones, with 60% to 80% found just once. After removal of 8 bases from V and 5 bases from J, the junction contained 10 bases not matched to a gene. The CDR3 is 16 residues long. The germline V gene has CDR1 MDHEN and CDR2 SYDVKM. The chain uses TRBV28 and TRBJ2-7; 15 bases map to TRBD2. Sequencing was performed on PBMCs. The receptor comes from a man aged 25-45 years in good health and CMV-seronegative. This chain's CDR3 is CASRGLAGGGYHEQYF. The CDR3 DNA sequence: TGTGCCAGCCGAGGACTAGCGGGAGGGGGGTACCACGAGCAGTACTTC.